The table lists the clone carrying this T cell receptor (beta chain) with many counts. Its antigen is not identified. J lost 5 bases, V lost 0 bases, and 10 bases had no gene match. CDR1 is SEHNR and CDR2 is FQNEAQ in the germline V gene (reference sequence). This CDR3 comprises 17 residues. The sample is drawn from a study of T-cell reconstitution after alpha-beta-depleted transplantation in children. General study results and limits: The origin of high day-60 TCRbeta diversity in some patients lay in surviving recipient T cells and thymic progenitors. At around two months after transplant, the alpha-beta T cells were reportedly derived from several hundred expanded clones that came from non-depleted graft cells. Newly made T cells mostly supplied T-cell counts and diversity one year after transplant.

Unique molecular identifiers were used to barcode this TCRbeta library. TCRdb reprocessed the PCR reads with MiXCR, giving one entry per CDR3 protein. The table records about 260,000 distinct CDR3 sequences, 6.5% to 9% of them present only once. Specimen: PBMCs, mostly from graft donor cells, collected 180 days after TCRalphabeta/CD19-depleted stem cell transplant. The clonotype originates from a male patient younger than 18 who had a stem cell transplant for acute lymphoblastic leukemia, so the T cells may come from the graft donor. The V call is TRBV7-9, the J call TRBJ2-1, with 7 bases that match TRBD2. The CDR3 sequence is CASSLATGGSVDNEQFF. The CDR3 DNA reads as TGTGCCAGCAGCTTAGCGACGGGCGGGAGCGTCGACAATGAGCAGTTCTTC.